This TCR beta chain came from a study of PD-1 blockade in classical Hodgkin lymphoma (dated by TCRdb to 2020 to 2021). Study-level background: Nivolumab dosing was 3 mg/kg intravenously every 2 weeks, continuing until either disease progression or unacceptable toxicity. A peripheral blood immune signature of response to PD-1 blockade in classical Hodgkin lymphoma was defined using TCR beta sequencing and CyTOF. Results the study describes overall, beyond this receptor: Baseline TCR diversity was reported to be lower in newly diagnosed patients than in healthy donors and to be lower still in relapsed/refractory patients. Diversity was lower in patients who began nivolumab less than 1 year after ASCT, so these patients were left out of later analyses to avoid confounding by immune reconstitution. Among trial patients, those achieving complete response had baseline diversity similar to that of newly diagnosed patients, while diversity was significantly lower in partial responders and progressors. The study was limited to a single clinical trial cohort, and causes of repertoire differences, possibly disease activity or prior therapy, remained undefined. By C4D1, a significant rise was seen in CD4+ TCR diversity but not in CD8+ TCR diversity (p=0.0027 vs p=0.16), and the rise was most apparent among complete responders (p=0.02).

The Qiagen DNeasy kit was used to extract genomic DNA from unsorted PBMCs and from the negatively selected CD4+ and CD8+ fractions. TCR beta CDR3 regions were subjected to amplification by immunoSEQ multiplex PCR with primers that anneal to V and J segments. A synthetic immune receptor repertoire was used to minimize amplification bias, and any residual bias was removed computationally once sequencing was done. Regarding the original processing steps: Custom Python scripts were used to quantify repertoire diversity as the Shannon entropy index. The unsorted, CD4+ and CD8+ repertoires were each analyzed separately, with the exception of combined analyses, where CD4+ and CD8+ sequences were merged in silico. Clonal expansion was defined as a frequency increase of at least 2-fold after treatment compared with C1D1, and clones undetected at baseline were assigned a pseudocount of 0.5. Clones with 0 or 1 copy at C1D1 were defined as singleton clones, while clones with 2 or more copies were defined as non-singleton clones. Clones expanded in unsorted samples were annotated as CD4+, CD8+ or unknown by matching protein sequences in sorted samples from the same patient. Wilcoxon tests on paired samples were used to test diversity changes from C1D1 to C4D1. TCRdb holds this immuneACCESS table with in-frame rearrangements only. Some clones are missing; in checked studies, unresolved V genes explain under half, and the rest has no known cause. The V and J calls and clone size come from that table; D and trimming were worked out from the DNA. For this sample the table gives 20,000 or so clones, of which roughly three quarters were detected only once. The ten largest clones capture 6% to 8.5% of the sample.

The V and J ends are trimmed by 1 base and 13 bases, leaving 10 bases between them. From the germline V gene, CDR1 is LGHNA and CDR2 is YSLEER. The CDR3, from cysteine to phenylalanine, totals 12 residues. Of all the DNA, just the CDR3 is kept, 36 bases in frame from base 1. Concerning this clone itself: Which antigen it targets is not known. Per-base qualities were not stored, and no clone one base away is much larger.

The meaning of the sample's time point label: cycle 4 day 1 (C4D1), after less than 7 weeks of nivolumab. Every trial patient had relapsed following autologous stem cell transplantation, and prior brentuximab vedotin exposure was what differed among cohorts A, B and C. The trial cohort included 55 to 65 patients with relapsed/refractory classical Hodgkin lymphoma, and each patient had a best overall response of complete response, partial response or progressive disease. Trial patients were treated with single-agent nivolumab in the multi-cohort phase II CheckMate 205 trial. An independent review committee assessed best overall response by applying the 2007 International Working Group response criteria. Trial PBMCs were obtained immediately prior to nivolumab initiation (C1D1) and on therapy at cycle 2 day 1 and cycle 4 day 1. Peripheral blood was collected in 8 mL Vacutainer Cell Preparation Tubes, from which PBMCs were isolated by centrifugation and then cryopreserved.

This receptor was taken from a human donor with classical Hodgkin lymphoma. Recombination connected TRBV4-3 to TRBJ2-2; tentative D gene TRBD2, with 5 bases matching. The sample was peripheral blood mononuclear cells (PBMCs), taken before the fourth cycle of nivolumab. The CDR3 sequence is CASSQGGSRLFF. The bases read TGCGCCAGCAGCCAAGGAGGGTCGAGGCTGTTTTTT.